Reported below is one T cell receptor (beta chain). This clone was recorded a few times. Its target antigen remains unknown. Per-base quality was not reported, and no clone a single base away is much larger than it. The sample originates from a study of T cell responses to AZD1222 COVID-19 vaccine (dated by TCRdb to the early 2020s). With regard to the full study: AZD1222 recipients with second doses at about 4 weeks or about 12 weeks were pooled, because spike-specific TCR depth and breadth did not differ between schedules. TCR sequencing covered 233 trial participants: some 210 given two doses of AZD1222 and approximately 25 given two doses of MenACWY control vaccine. Trial participants were enrolled by age into subgroups of 18-55, 56-69 and 70-plus years, and roughly 150, 30 and 60 TCR-sequenced participants, respectively, were included in these subgroups.

The time point label corresponds to: baseline before first vaccination. The vaccinee samples were drawn from two UK trials, COV001 and COV002, one of which was a single-blind randomized controlled phase 2/3 trial testing AZD1222 (ChAdOx1 nCoV-19) in healthy adults. Trial participant PBMC samples were collected at day 0 and day 28 after the second dose for TCRbeta chain sequencing. Deletion took 2 bases off V and 0 bases off J, with a span of 9 bases between the germline ends. Reading the germline V gene (reference sequence) gives CDR1 MNHEY and CDR2 SMNVEV. The CDR3 runs 15 amino acids, cysteine and phenylalanine included. Here the CDR3 DNA is all that survives: 45 bases in frame from base 1. The CDR3 regions of human TCRbeta chains were analyzed by immunosequencing. The authors' analysis ran thus. Repertoire TCRs were matched against a reference library of SARS-CoV-2-specific TCRs generated with the MIRA antigen-specificity platform. Breadth was defined as the fraction of unique TCRs that were SARS-CoV-2-associated. Depth was defined as the fraction of total T cells that were SARS-CoV-2-associated. Using the MIRA data, each spike-specific TCR was assigned both to the spike region to which the TCR was reactive and to a CD4 or CD8 class. Log10-transformed breadth and depth values were compared by one-way ANOVA with Sidak's multiple comparisons tests. TCRdb obtained this table from immuneACCESS and retained in-frame rearrangements with V and J assigned. These tables miss some clones; where compared with another copy, unresolved V genes account for less than half of the shortfall, and the remainder is unexplained. V and J calls and clone size follow that table, whereas D and trimming were derived from the DNA. The sample contains 150,000 to 200,000 clones, almost 95% of them found a single time. In total, the top ten clones hold 8.5% to 12% of the sample.

General findings and caveats noted by the study authors: Conclusions about previously exposed vaccinees are limited because only six or seven AZD1222 recipients were SARS-CoV-2 seropositive at baseline. The vaccine-associated CD4 TCRs covered the entire spike protein, and the dominant responses fell in regions 160-218 and 743-854. No day 14 peak-response samples were available, so repertoires were characterized only after the peak T cell response. Reportedly, close to half of the unique spike-specific TCRs recognized epitopes lying outside the regions that are mutated in the B.1.351 and B.1.1.7 variants. In the small 56-69-year group, the increase in depth fell short of significance, most likely because of low power. A significant rise in spike-specific TCR breadth and depth was observed after two AZD1222 doses relative to day 0 and relative to MenACWY recipients. Most participants were white British and females outnumbered males, and the authors suggested that clonal diversity may have been underestimated.

In this chain, TRBV27 is recombined with TRBJ2-3, with the D gene too uncertain to name. This sample comprised peripheral blood, obtained on day 0 of AZD1222 vaccination. This clonotype originated in an adult in good health. CDR3 reads: CASSLGLGSTDTQYF. The DNA sequence is as follows: TGTGCCAGCAGTTTAGGCCTAGGAAGCACAGATACGCAGTATTTT.